The 13 T cell receptor beta chains below were found in one sample sequenced in a study of immune reconstitution after stem cell transplant in scleroderma. Each CDR3 protein is one row after TCRdb ran MiXCR on the RT-PCR reads. The sample lists 1,600 or so distinct CDR3 sequences, 13% to 15% occurring once. The sample here was taken before or after autologous hematopoietic stem cell transplantation (not recorded which). These receptors were obtained from a female donor with systemic sclerosis.

The gene calls are TRBV15 and TRBJ1-2; D remains ambiguous. The CDR3 totals 15 residues. Trimming removed 0 bases at V and 5 bases at J, with 13 bases between. CDR1 is LNHNV and CDR2 is YYDKDF in the germline V gene (reference sequence). The CDR3 DNA reads TGTGCCACCAGCAGAGATATGGGCCTTCTTTATGGCTACACCTTC. It encodes CATSRDMGLLYGYTF.

This clonotype appeared a few times. The gene calls are TRBV29-1 and TRBJ2-6; D is possibly TRBD1 or TRBD2 (5 bases each). Germline lookup yields CDR1 SQVTM and CDR2 ANQGSEA. CDR3 length equals 16 residues. V was cut by 1 base and J by 2 bases, with 12 bases left in between. The CDR3 DNA sequence: TGCAGCGTTGAAGGGTCAGGGACGGCTGGGGCCAACGTCCTGACTTTC. It yields the protein CSVEGSGTAGANVLTF.

This clonotype is labeled large (0.1 to 1%). The rearrangement links TRBV20-1 to TRBJ1-2, with D unclear. V lost 6 bases to trimming and J lost 0 bases, with 11 bases between them. This CDR3 is 13 amino acids long. CDR1 and CDR2 (germline): DFQATT, SNEGSKA (reference sequence). The CDR3 here is CSAEGITNYGYTF. CDR3 sequence (DNA): TGCAGTGCGGAAGGGATTACTAACTATGGCTACACCTTC.

This clonotype was picked up a small number of times. This chain uses TRBV3-1 with TRBJ2-7; 9 bases match TRBD1. The CDR3 extends over 17 amino acids. From germline, CDR1 is LGHDT and CDR2 YNNKEL (reference sequence). Unmatched junction bases numbered 10, after V lost 3 bases and J lost 1 base. CDR3 amino acids: CASSHPGTGFGSYEQYF. CDR3 in DNA: TGTGCCAGCAGCCATCCCGGGACAGGGTTTGGTTCCTACGAGCAGTACTTC.

Within the sample, this clonotype is medium-sized. The chain uses TRBV3-1 and TRBJ1-2; the D gene is possibly TRBD1 (5 bases). Trimming left V 4 bases short and J 1 base short, with 10 bases between. The CDR3 length is 14 residues. Germline lookup yields CDR1 LGHDT and CDR2 YNNKEL (reference sequence). The CDR3 here is CASSLTGGNYGYTF. In DNA form, the CDR3 reads TGTGCCAGCAGCCTAACCGGGGGTAACTATGGCTACACCTTC. Using reference TRBV3-1 and TRBJ1-2 for the parts outside the CDR3, the full variable domain is DTAVSQTPKYLVTQMGNDKSIKCEQNLGHDTMYWYKQDSKKFLKIMFSYNNKELIINETVPNRFSPKSPDKAHLNLHINSLELGDSAVYFCASSLTGGNYGYTFGSGTRLTVV.

This clonotype qualifies as medium-sized (0.01 to 0.1%). V gene TRBV29-1 combines with J gene TRBJ2-2; 7 nucleotides agree with TRBD2. The CDR3 is 10 amino acids. Germline V gene lookup returns CDR1 SQVTM and CDR2 ANQGSEA. CDR3 bases: TGCTCCGGACTAGCCGGGGAGCTGTTTTTT. It yields the protein CSGLAGELFF.

This chain uses TRBV29-1 with TRBJ1-5, with a weak D call TRBD1 (5 bases). V was cut by 5 bases and J by 0 bases, with 11 bases left in between. The CDR3 spans 14 residues. Germline CDR1 SQVTM, CDR2 ANQGSEA. In DNA form, the CDR3 reads TGCAGCGTTCGGGCAGGGAATAGCAATCAGCCCCAGCATTTT. It yields the protein CSVRAGNSNQPQHF.

The rearrangement uses TRBV6-6 and TRBJ2-7, with 11 bases that match TRBD2. The CDR3 runs 16 residues. V gave up 5 bases and J gave up 0 bases; unmatched junction bases: 6. In germline, CDR1 is MNHNY, CDR2 SVGAGI (reference sequence). The CDR3 loop is CASSKLAGASSYEQYF. The CDR3 DNA follows: TGTGCCAGCAGTAAACTAGCGGGAGCCTCCTCCTACGAGCAGTACTTC.

The genes are TRBV7-3 and TRBJ1-2; a possible D gene is TRBD1 (5 bases). V was shortened by 4 bases and J by 3 bases, with 18 bases between the two germline ends. This CDR3 region has 16 residues. Germline-derived CDR1 and CDR2 are SGHTA and FQGTGA. As DNA, the CDR3 is TGTGCCAGCAGCTCTGCGACAGACCCCGCGCACTATGGCTACACCTTC. Protein sequence: CASSSATDPAHYGYTF.

By sample share, this clonotype is medium-sized. The chain joins TRBV6-5 to TRBJ2-7; 7 nucleotides agree with TRBD1. In germline, CDR1 is MNHEY, CDR2 SVGAGI. The CDR3 loop spans 15 amino acids. The trim removed 0 bases at V and 0 bases at J, leaving 2 bases unmatched. DNA of the CDR3: TGTGCCAGCAGTTACTCCTGGACAGGCTCCTACGAGCAGTACTTC. Protein product: CASSYSWTGSYEQYF.

The gene calls are TRBV20-1 and TRBJ2-5; 7 positions agree with TRBD1. V lost 6 bases to trimming and J lost 0 bases; unmatched junction nucleotides: 7. The germline V gene encodes CDR1 DFQATT and CDR2 SNEGSKA (reference sequence). This CDR3 is 14 amino acids long. The CDR3 loop reads CSAQRDSHQETQYF. CDR3 DNA: TGCAGTGCCCAGAGGGACAGCCACCAAGAGACCCAGTACTTC.

This clonotype is categorized as medium-sized. The V gene is TRBV5-6, the J gene TRBJ1-5; tentative D call: TRBD1 (6 bases). The ends were cut back, 3 bases at V and 6 bases at J, with 16 bases in the middle. CDR1 and CDR2 from the germline V gene are SGHDT and YYEEEE. The CDR3 has 15 residues. The CDR3 bases are TGTGCCAGCAGCTCCTTAAAGCAACAGGGTCAGCCCCAGCATTTT. Its translation: CASSSLKQQGQPQHF.

This clonotype is categorized as medium-sized (0.01 to 0.1%). The genes are TRBV27 and TRBJ1-2; D call uncertain. This CDR3 has 14 amino acids. The germline V gene has CDR1 MNHEY and CDR2 SMNVEV (reference sequence). V was shortened by 6 bases and J by 4 bases, with 15 bases between the two germline ends. CDR3 amino acids: CASSSHGIGYGYTF. The CDR3 DNA sequence: TGTGCCAGCAGCTCCCACGGGATCGGCTATGGCTACACCTTC.